This T cell receptor beta chain was sequenced in a study of blood T cell repertoires in COVID-19. In the study overall: The samples span acute and convalescent COVID-19 from the United States, Italy and Spain.

J lost 1 base, V lost 2 bases, and 7 bases had no gene match. This CDR3 comprises 16 residues. The germline V gene has CDR1 MGHRA and CDR2 YSYEKL. In the authors' methods: Amplification with reference gene primers provided the estimates of nucleated cell counts. Generated by immunoSEQ multiplex PCR, the TCRdb table keeps only in-frame clones and is missing some. The V and J calls and the clone size are those of that table, but D and trimming were determined from the DNA. Of roughly 250,000 clones in the sample, about 89% were seen once. Material: PBMCs or T cells enriched from blood (not recorded which). The chain joins TRBV4-1 to TRBJ1-1; 7 bases match TRBD1. This TCR was recovered from a young woman who had recovered from COVID-19. The CDR3 nucleotides read TGCGCCAGCAGCCAAACTACAGGGGAACCGAACACTGAAGCTTTCTTT. This codes for CASSQTTGEPNTEAFF.